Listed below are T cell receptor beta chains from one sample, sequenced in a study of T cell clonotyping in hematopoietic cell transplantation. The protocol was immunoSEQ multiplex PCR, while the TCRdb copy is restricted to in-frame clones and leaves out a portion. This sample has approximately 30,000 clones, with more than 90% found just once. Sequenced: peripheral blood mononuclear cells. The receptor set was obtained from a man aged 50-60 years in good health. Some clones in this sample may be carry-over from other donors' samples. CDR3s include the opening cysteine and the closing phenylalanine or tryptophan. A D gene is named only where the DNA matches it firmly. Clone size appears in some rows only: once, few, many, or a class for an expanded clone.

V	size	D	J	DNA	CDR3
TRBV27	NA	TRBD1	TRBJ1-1	TGTGCCAGCAGATTCACAGGGGGCACTGAAGCTTTCTTT	CASRFTGGTEAFF
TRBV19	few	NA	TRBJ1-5	TGTGCCAGTAGACCCGGGACCCTACAAAATCAGCCCCAGCATTTT	CASRPGTLQNQPQHF
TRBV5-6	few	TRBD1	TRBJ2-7	TGTGCCAGCAGCCTGGGGGGACAGGGCGCCCAGCAGTACTTC	CASSLGGQGAQQYF
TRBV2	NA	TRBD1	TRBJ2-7	TGTGCCAGCAGCGTTCGACAGGGTGTAATCTACGAGCAGTACTTC	CASSVRQGVIYEQYF
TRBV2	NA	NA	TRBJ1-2	TGTGCCAGCAGGGGACAACAAGTAGAGGGCTACACCTTC	CASRGQQVEGYTF
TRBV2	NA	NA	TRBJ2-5	TGTGCCAGCAGTGCCACCGGGTCCATGGTGGAGACCCAGTACTTC	CASSATGSMVETQYF
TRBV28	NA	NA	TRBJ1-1	TGTGCCAGCAGTTTGAGTCAGACGGTGAACACTGAAGCTTTCTTT	CASSLSQTVNTEAFF
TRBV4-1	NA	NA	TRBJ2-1	TGCGCCAGCAGCCAGAATACAGGGAGGTGGACCTACAATGAGCAGTTCTTC	CASSQNTGRWTYNEQFF
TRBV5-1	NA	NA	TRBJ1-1	TGCGCCAGCAGCTTTTATGGGGGCTCAAACACTGAAGCTTTCTTT	CASSFYGGSNTEAFF
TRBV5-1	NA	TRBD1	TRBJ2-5	TGCGCCAGCAGCTTGGGGACAGGGGGCGGGGAGACCCAGTACTTC	CASSLGTGGGETQYF
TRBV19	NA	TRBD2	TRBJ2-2	TGTGCCACCCGGGCGGGGGAGAACACCGGGGAGCTGTTTTTT	CATRAGENTGELFF
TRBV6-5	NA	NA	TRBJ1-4	TGTGCCAGCAGTTACGGGCAGGTGGATGAAAAACTGTTTTTT	CASSYGQVDEKLFF
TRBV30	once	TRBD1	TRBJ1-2	TGTGCCTGGAGTAGGGGACAGGGGTTATATGGCTACACCTTC	CAWSRGQGLYGYTF
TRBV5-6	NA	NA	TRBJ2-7	TGTGCCAGCAGCCGACCCTTAGATATAAGACTAGATTACGAGCAGTACTTC	CASSRPLDIRLDYEQYF
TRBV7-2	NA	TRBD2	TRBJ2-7	TGTGCCAGCAGTAAGGGACTAGCGGGCGAGCAGTACTTC	CASSKGLAGEQYF
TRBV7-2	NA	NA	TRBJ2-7	TGTGCCAGCGCCCCTTTTCGGGACGAGCAGTACTTC	CASAPFRDEQYF
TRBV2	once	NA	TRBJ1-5	TGTGCCAGCAGTGAGGGGACAAGTAATCAGCCCCAGCATTTT	CASSEGTSNQPQHF
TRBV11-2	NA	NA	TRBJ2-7	TGTGCCAGCAGCTTATCAGGGGCACAAGACTACGAGCAGTACTTC	CASSLSGAQDYEQYF
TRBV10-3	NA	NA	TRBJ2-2	TGTGCCATCAGTGAGTTCCCAGGCCCAAGGGGCGGGGAGCTGTTTTTT	CAISEFPGPRGGELFF
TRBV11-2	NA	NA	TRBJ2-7	TGTGCCAGCAGCCCCACCCGGGGGCCTAGCGGTAGCTCCTACGAGCAGTACTTC	CASSPTRGPSGSSYEQYF
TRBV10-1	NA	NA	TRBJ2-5	TGCGCCAGCAGTGAGTCGAGGCTGCAAGAGACCCAGTACTTC	CASSESRLQETQYF
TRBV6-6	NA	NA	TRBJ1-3	TGTGCCAGCTATAAAAAGTCTGGAAACACCATATATTTT	CASYKKSGNTIYF
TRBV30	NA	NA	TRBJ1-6	TGTGCCTGGGTATTGGGACGAAGTAATTCACCCCTCCACTTT	CAWVLGRSNSPLHF
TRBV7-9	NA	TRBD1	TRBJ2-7	TGTGCCAGCAGCGCGCGACAGGGGATCACCTACGAGCAGTACTTC	CASSARQGITYEQYF
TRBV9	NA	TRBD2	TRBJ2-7	TGTGCCAGCAGCTCCCGGGGGGGAATGATCTACGAGCAGTACTTC	CASSSRGGMIYEQYF
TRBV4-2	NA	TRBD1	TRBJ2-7	TGTGCCAGCAGTCCCACCGGTAGGACAGGGACCTACGAGCAGTACTTC	CASSPTGRTGTYEQYF
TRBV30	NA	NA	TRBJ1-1	TGTGCCTGGACCGACCGGACAGCACTGAACACTGAAGCTTTCTTT	CAWTDRTALNTEAFF
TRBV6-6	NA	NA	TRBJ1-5	TGTGCCAGCAGTGATGTCAGGGAGTTCAATCAGCCCCAGCATTTT	CASSDVREFNQPQHF
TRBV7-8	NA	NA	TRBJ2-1	TGTGCCAGCAGCTTAGCGGGGGGACCAACATCGAGCTCCTACAATGAGCAGTTCTTC	CASSLAGGPTSSSYNEQFF
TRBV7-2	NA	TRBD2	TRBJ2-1	TGTGCCAGCAGCTTAGGGGTAGCGGGGCCCTACAATGAGCAGTTCTTC	CASSLGVAGPYNEQFF
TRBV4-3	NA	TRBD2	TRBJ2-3	TGCGCCAGCAGCCGGCTAGCGGGGGGCCCCACAGATACGCAGTATTTT	CASSRLAGGPTDTQYF
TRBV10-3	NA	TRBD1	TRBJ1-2	TGTGCCATCAGTGCGGGGACAGAGCCCTATGGCTACACCTTC	CAISAGTEPYGYTF
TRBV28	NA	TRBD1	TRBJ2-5	TGTGCCAGCAGTTCGACCCGGGACAGGGGGATTGAAGAGACCCAGTACTTC	CASSSTRDRGIEETQYF
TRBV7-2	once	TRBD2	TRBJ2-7	TGTGCCAGCAGCTTAGCCACTAGCGGGGACTCCTACGAGCAGTACTTC	CASSLATSGDSYEQYF
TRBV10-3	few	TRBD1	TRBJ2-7	TGTGCCATCAGTGAGTCGACGGACAGGGGCGAGCAGTACTTC	CAISESTDRGEQYF
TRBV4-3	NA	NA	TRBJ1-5	TGCGCCAGCAGCCAAGATTGGACAGACCCACAGCCCCAGCATTTT	CASSQDWTDPQPQHF
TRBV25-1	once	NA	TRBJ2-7	TGTGCCAGCAGTGAATTAGGGGGGACCTACGAGCAGTACTTC	CASSELGGTYEQYF
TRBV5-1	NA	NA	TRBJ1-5	TGCGCCAGCAGCTTCATTGGGGGTAGCAATCAGCCCCAGCATTTT	CASSFIGGSNQPQHF
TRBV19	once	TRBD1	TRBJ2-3	TGTGCCAGTAGTATAGCTTCACAGGGGGCGATGTTTAAAGATACGCAGTATTTT	CASSIASQGAMFKDTQYF
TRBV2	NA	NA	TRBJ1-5	TGTGCCAGCAGGCTGACTGACACTAGCAATCAGCCCCAGCATTTT	CASRLTDTSNQPQHF
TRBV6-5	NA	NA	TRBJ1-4	TGTGCCAGCAGTTACTCGGGTAATGAAAAACTGTTTTTT	CASSYSGNEKLFF
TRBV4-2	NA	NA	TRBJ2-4	TGTGCCAGCAGCCAAGATGGTCTCGCCGCAACGTATCTAGCCAAAAACATTCAGTACTTC	CASSQDGLAATYLAKNIQYF
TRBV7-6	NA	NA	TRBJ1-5	TGTGCCAGCAGCTTACGGTCGGGGAGCGGCAATCAGCCCCAGCATTTT	CASSLRSGSGNQPQHF
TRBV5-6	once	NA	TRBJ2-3	TGTGCCAGCAGCCGGCCGCCAGTAACCACAGATACGCAGTATTTT	CASSRPPVTTDTQYF
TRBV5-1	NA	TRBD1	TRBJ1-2	TGCGCCAGCAGCTCGAGATCCAGGACAGGGGGCGATAGGGACTATGGCTACACCTTC	CASSSRSRTGGDRDYGYTF
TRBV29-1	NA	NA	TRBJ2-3	TGCAGCGTTGTGCGGGGAAGCACAGATACGCAGTATTTT	CSVVRGSTDTQYF
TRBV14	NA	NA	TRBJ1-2	TGTGCCAGCAGCCAAGTGGAAGGGTCGAGCTATGGCTACACCTTC	CASSQVEGSSYGYTF
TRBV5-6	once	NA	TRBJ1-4	TGTGCCAGCAGCTTCAGCCTCTCTGAGCCGGAGTCAACTAATGAAAAACTGTTTTTT	CASSFSLSEPESTNEKLFF
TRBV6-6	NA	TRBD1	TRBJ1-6	TGTGCCAGCAGTTATCACAGGGGGCGCCCCGCACCCCTCCACTTT	CASSYHRGRPAPLHF
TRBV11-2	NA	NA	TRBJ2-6	TGTGCCAGCAGCTTATTCGCGCGGGGGGCCAACGTCCTGACTTTC	CASSLFARGANVLTF